This T cell receptor (beta chain) was identified during a study of T cell responses to AZD1222 COVID-19 vaccine. Points from the study as a whole: At baseline, just a handful of AZD1222 recipients tested seropositive. Rises in breadth and depth of Spike-specific TCRs came after two AZD1222 doses. Repertoire sampling occurred only after the peak T cell response.

Assay used: immunoSEQ multiplex PCR; TCRdb lists only in-frame clones, some missing. The profile shows 140,000 to 150,000 clones, 92% of them singletons. J lost 1 base, V lost 4 bases, and 7 bases had no gene match. The V gene's germline CDR1 is GTSNPN and CDR2 SVGIG (reference sequence). This CDR3 is 16 amino acids long. As to this clone: Antigen specificity is unknown.

Second doses at about 4 or about 12 weeks were pooled. The sample here was peripheral blood, taken 28 days after the second AZD1222 dose. This receptor was identified in an adult who received the AZD1222 COVID-19 vaccine. The V gene is TRBV30, the J gene TRBJ2-5, with TRBD2 identical over 12 bases. The CDR3, as DNA: TGTGCCTGGACCCAACTAGCGGGAGGCCCCCAAGAGACCCAGTACTTC. Its protein product is CAWTQLAGGPQETQYF.